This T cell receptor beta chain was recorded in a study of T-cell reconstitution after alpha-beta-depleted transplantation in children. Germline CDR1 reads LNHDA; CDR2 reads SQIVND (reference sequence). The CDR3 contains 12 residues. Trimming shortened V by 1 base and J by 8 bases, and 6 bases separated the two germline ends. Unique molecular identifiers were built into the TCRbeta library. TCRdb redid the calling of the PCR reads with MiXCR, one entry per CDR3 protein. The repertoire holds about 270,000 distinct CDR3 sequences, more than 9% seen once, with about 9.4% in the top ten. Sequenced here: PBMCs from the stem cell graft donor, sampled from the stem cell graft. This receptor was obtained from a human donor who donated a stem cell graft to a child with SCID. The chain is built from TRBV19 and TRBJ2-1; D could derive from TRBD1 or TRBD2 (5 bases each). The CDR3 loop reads CASSIVGDEQFF. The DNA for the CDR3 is TGTGCCAGTAGTATAGTGGGGGATGAGCAGTTCTTC.